This T cell receptor (beta chain) is from a study of T cells in localized non-small cell lung cancer. A note on this clone: As yet, its antigen is unknown.

Clones were read by immunoSEQ multiplex PCR, and TCRdb kept only the in-frame ones, dropping some. The sample comprises 25,000 to 30,000 clones, around 82% of which are singletons, and approximately 5.7% rests with the top ten. Study-level findings and limits: Among the top 100 tumor clones, a median approximately 55 appeared in adjacent lung. The study linked higher blood T cell density to longer overall survival. Because only a single region of the tumor was sequenced, heterogeneity remains possible.

From germline, CDR1 is SNHLY and CDR2 FYNNEI. The CDR3 is 14 residues long. The V and J ends lost 4 bases and 8 bases, in that order; junction bases with no gene match: 6. The source of this sequence is a man aged 40 to 70 with stage III lung adenocarcinoma. Sequencing used peripheral blood mononuclear cells, obtained before any cancer treatment. This chain links TRBV2 with TRBJ2-1; 9 positions match TRBD1. CDR3 sequence: CASSAGTGRDEQFF. The CDR3 DNA reads as TGTGCCAGCAGTGCCGGGACAGGGAGGGATGAGCAGTTCTTC.